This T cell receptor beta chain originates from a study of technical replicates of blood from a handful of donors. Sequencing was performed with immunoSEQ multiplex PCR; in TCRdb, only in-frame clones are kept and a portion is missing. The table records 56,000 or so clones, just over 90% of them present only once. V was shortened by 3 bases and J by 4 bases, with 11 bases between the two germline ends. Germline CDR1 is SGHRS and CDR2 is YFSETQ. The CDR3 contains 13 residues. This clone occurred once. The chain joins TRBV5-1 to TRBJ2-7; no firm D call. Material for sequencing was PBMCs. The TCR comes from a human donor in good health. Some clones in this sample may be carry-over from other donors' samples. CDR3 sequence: CASSSYTEYEQYF. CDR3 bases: TGCGCCAGCAGCTCCTACACAGAATACGAGCAGTACTTC.